This TCR beta chain was captured by sequencing in a study of T cells in Graves' hyperthyroidism and ophthalmopathy (dated by TCRdb to between 2017 and 2020). With regard to the full study: Peripheral blood was collected at initial diagnosis, before any treatment. TCR V-J signatures able to tell the groups apart were searched for in a discovery cohort of some 97 patients, of whom 43 had Graves' ophthalmopathy and more than 55 had stable Graves' hyperthyroidism. Thyroid tissue and blood T-cell repertoires from several Graves' hyperthyroidism patients were also compared in the study. The 80 to 100 discovery patients were randomly divided into training and test sets at a 7:3 ratio. According to the paper, TCR Vbeta CDR3 sequencing was carried out on some 130 peripheral blood samples, which came from around 43 ophthalmopathy, under 80 hyperthyroidism and approximately 17 progressor patients. After blood sampling, hyperthyroidism patients were treated with methimazole at a starting dose of 30 mg daily, and ophthalmopathy patients were treated with high-dose intravenous methylprednisolone. Whether ophthalmopathy could be predicted prospectively was tested in an independent validation cohort made up of about 20 hyperthyroidism patients plus 17 patients who later progressed to ophthalmopathy. General findings and caveats noted by the study authors: During validation, the model predicted progression to ophthalmopathy a median of approximately 6 months ahead of onset, with around 71% sensitivity and 72% to 80% specificity. A model built on a 13 V-J signature distinguished ophthalmopathy from stable hyperthyroidism, reaching around 88% sensitivity and around 81% specificity in cross-validation and 80%/75% in testing. Blood samples also contained most of the expanded thyroid clonotypes (frequency above 0.001), which suggests that blood repertoires may reflect thyroid immune responses. Sample size was not statistically predetermined, and blinding of investigators to group allocation was not performed.

TCR beta CDR3 regions were amplified from RNA transcripts. The first round of RT-PCR for the TCR CDR3 was performed with the HTBI primer set and the Qiagen OneStep RT-PCR kit. A second multiplex PCR round built the libraries, followed by size selection and purification. Paired-end sequencing of the libraries was performed with 100 bp reads on an Illumina HiSeq2000. On the authors' methods: SOAPnuke was used to process the raw data, throwing out any read that contained adapters or uncalled bases, had a mean Phred below 15, or lacked an exact constant-primer or identifier match. High-quality paired reads were merged using COPE v1.2.5, and each unique nucleotide sequence was defined as a clonotype. Clonotypes were aligned to IMGT TRBV, TRBD and TRBJ reference segments using MiTCR v1.1. The analysis included only V-J combinations with a frequency above 0.0001, which together covered around 99% of the repertoires. The TCS score was defined as the ratio of F50 (clonal expansion) to E x V (chaos), calculated using BLOSUM62-based TCRdist between CDR3 peptides within each V-J. Welch's t-statistics and random forest reduced around 510 V-J features to roughly 13, which were used in a naive Bayes classifier (R e1071). TCRdb reworked the public reads: Q25 trimming with fastp, MiXCR clone assembly, productive beta chains retained. Rows with a matching CDR3 protein are joined into one entry that keeps the most common DNA and genes. For this entry, the V and J calls and clone size follow TCRdb and not the study's own pipeline. Here the sample has about 350,000 distinct CDR3 sequences; approximately 15% occur a single time. The ten largest clones represent around 23% of the sample.

Of note for this clonotype: Its antigen is currently not known. No base quality information exists; no much larger clone differs at one position.

Stable Graves' hyperthyroidism was defined as no progression to ophthalmopathy during 18 months of follow-up. Hyperthyroidism patients were newly diagnosed, with disease duration under 2 months, and aged 18 to 65 years. Patients with uncontrolled infections, other autoimmune diseases, pregnancy or lactation were excluded. Diagnoses were established on the basis of clinical symptoms, serum thyroxine and TRAb, thyroid ultrasound, and orbital computed tomography. PBMCs were isolated from 8 to 10 ml of fresh peripheral blood by Ficoll-Paque density gradient centrifugation. Total RNA was extracted using Trizol reagent, and RNA quality was assessed on an Agilent 2100 Bioanalyzer. According to the germline V gene, CDR1 reads SGDLS and CDR2 reads YYNGEE. The CDR3 contains 14 residues, cysteine and phenylalanine counted. Only the CDR3 portion is preserved as DNA: 42 bases, with reading frame beginning at the first base. V is pared back by 0 bases and J by 5 bases, with 11 bases lying between the germline termini.

Sequences were obtained from blood. This receptor was taken from a woman aged 25 to 45 with Graves' hyperthyroidism. The receptor chain draws on TRBV9 and TRBJ1-2, with a weak D call of TRBD1 (5 bases match). This receptor has the CDR3 CASSVGSGTYGYTF. In nucleotides, the sequence is TGTGCCAGCAGCGTAGGGTCCGGGACTTATGGCTACACCTTC.